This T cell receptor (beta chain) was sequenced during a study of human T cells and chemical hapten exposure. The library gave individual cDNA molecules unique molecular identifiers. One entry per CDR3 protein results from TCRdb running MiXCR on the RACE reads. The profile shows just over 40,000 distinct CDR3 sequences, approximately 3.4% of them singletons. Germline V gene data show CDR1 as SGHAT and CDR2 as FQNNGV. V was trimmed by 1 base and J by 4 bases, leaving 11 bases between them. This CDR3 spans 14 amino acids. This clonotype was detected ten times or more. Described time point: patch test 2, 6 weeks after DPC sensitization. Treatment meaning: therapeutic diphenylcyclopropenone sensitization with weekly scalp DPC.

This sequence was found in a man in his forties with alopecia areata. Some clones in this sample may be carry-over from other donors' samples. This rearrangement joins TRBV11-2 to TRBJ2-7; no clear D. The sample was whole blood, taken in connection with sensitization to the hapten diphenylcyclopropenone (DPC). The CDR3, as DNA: TGTGCCAGCAGCTTAGGAACACTCCCATACGAGCAGTACTTC. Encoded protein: CASSLGTLPYEQYF. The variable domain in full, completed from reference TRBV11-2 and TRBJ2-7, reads EAGVAQSPRYKIIEKRQSVAFWCNPISGHATLYWYQQILGQGPKLLIQFQNNGVVDDSQLPKDRFSAERLKGVDSTLKIQPAKLEDSAVYLCASSLGTLPYEQYFGPGTRLTVT.